Presented here are 3 T cell receptor beta chains from one specimen sequenced in a study of blood T cell repertoires in COVID-19 (TCRdb year 2020). Receptor libraries were prepared by the immunoSEQ multiplex PCR assay. Held by TCRdb, this immuneACCESS table contains in-frame sequences only and omits some clones. Under half of the omission traces to an unresolved V gene where checked; the cause of the rest is unknown. The sample yields 200,000 to 300,000 clones; 80% to 90% were counted once. Together, the top ten hold less than 3% of the sample. Sequencing was done on a sample of peripheral blood. The receptors here all came from a woman aged 50 to 65 with acute or convalescent COVID-19.

The gene calls are TRBV7-9 and TRBJ1-2; D is unresolved. CDR1 is SEHNR and CDR2 is FQNEAQ in the germline V gene (reference sequence). V was shortened by 1 base and J by 6 bases, with 18 bases between the two germline ends. The CDR3 length is 16 residues. The CDR3: CASSLEAGEYRDGYTF. CDR3 sequence (DNA): TGTGCCAGCAGCTTAGAGGCCGGGGAATATCGGGATGGCTACACCTTC.

The rearrangement uses TRBV4-3 and TRBJ2-2; 11 nucleotides line up with TRBD2. CDR1 and CDR2 (germline): LGHNA, YSLEER. The CDR3 runs 18 residues. Unmatched junction bases numbered 7, after V lost 3 bases and J lost 1 base. The CDR3 region has the DNA TGCGCCAGCAGCCAGGAAATAGCGGGAGGGCTGAACACCGGGGAGCTGTTTTTT. Amino acids: CASSQEIAGGLNTGELFF.

The chain has TRBV29-1 and TRBJ2-5; perhaps TRBD2 as D (6 bases). This CDR3 has 12 amino acids. Germline CDR1 SQVTM, CDR2 ANQGSEA. Trimming stripped 7 bases from V and 2 bases from J, with 11 bases between. The chain's CDR3 is CSAGRGQETQYF. In DNA, the CDR3 is TGCAGCGCTGGGCGGGGACAAGAGACCCAGTACTTC.